Below are 10 T cell receptor beta chains sequenced from a single sample in a study of T-cell memory formation after mild COVID-19. TCRdb used MiXCR to reprocess the 5' RACE reads, holding one entry per CDR3 protein. The table lists over 150,000 distinct CDR3 sequences, about an eighth of them singletons. Sequences were obtained from PBMCs or a T cell subset sorted from them (not recorded which). Source of these receptors: a man younger than 35 who had mild COVID-19 (a few samples of this study predate the infection). Cell type and time point are not known.

This clonotype was counted between two and nine times. The J gene is TRBJ2-7, the V gene TRBV4-2; 9 positions agree with TRBD1. The CDR3 spans 16 residues. Germline-derived CDR1 and CDR2 are LGHNA and YNFKEQ. V trimming: 0 bases; J trimming: 5 bases; junction bases outside the gene matches: 8. CDR3 amino acids: CASSQDKGQGPHEQYF. CDR3 DNA: TGTGCCAGCAGCCAAGATAAGGGACAGGGCCCCCACGAGCAGTACTTC.

The rearrangement links TRBV20-1 to TRBJ1-1; a possible D gene is TRBD1 (6 bases). Trimming cost V 0 bases and J 3 bases, with 14 bases left between them. The CDR3 consists of 15 residues. The V gene's germline CDR1 is DFQATT and CDR2 SNEGSKA (reference sequence). CDR3 region: CSARDRLDRYTEAFF. CDR3 bases: TGCAGTGCTAGAGATCGCTTGGACAGATACACTGAAGCTTTCTTT.

This clonotype was counted ten times or more. The gene calls are TRBV18 and TRBJ1-1; 7 nucleotides line up with TRBD1. Per germline, CDR1 KGHSH and CDR2 LQKENI. The CDR3 length is 13 residues. Trimming removed 2 bases from V and 5 bases from J; junction bases left unmatched: 2. In DNA, the CDR3 is TGTGCCAGCTCACCAACAGGGGAGACTGAAGCTTTCTTT. Protein product: CASSPTGETEAFF.

This clonotype has a handful of counts. V gene TRBV12-3 or TRBV12-4 combines with J gene TRBJ1-2; TRBD1 matches at 8 bases. The ends lost 6 bases at V and 6 bases at J; junction bases unmatched: 6. The CDR3 runs to 13 residues. The CDR3 bases are TGTGCCAGCAGGCCGACAGGGGTAAATGGCTACACCTTC. As protein: CASRPTGVNGYTF.

DNA of the CDR3: TGTGCCACCAGCAGAGATTACGTGGACGAAAAACTGTTTTTT. Its protein is CATSRDYVDEKLFF. The V gene is TRBV15, the J gene TRBJ1-4; D is uncertain. Trimming stripped 0 bases from V and 8 bases from J, with 10 bases between. This CDR3 spans 14 amino acids. Germline V CDR1 and CDR2: LNHNV, YYDKDF (reference sequence). Looking up the rest from reference TRBV15 and TRBJ1-4 gives the full variable domain: DAMVIQNPRYQVTQFGKPVTLSCSQTLNHNVMYWYQQKSSQAPKLLFHYYDKDFNNEADTPDNFQSRRPNTSFCFLDIRSPGLGDTAMYLCATSRDYVDEKLFFGSGTQLSVL.

This clonotype was counted ten times or more. V and J are TRBV6-6 and TRBJ1-5; D ambiguous. V was shortened by 5 bases and J by 9 bases, with 8 bases between the two germline ends. This CDR3 region has 11 residues. Germline V gene lookup returns CDR1 MNHNY and CDR2 SVGAGI (reference sequence). CDR3 bases: TGTGCCAGCAGTCGGGTGGGGCCCCAGCATTTT. This codes for CASSRVGPQHF.

The genes are TRBV28 and TRBJ1-1; 7 bases are a match to TRBD1. Germline lookup yields CDR1 MDHEN and CDR2 SYDVKM. The CDR3 runs 12 residues. The V and J ends lost 3 bases and 8 bases, in that order; junction bases with no gene match: 3. DNA of the CDR3: TGTGCCAGCAGTTTCACAGGGGCCGAAGCTTTCTTT. Amino acids: CASSFTGAEAFF.

The gene calls are TRBV4-3 and TRBJ2-7, with 10 bases matching TRBD2. V lost 3 bases to trimming and J lost 3 bases; unmatched junction nucleotides: 5. This CDR3 contains 15 residues. The germline gives CDR1 LGHNA, CDR2 YSLEER. The CDR3 DNA reads as TGCGCCAGCAGCCACTCACTAGCGGGGCACTACGAGCAGTACTTC. The encoded protein is CASSHSLAGHYEQYF.

This clonotype has a handful of counts. The chain links TRBV7-9 to TRBJ1-6, with D possibly TRBD1 on 5 matching bases. The CDR3 extends over 15 amino acids. Trimming removed 0 bases at V and 7 bases at J, with 10 bases between. CDR1 is SEHNR, CDR2 FQNEAQ, per germline (reference sequence). The CDR3 bases are TGTGCCAGCAGCTTAGCGGGGGGATTAAATTCACCCCTCCACTTT. Protein sequence: CASSLAGGLNSPLHF.

This clonotype came up many times. The gene calls are TRBV5-1 and TRBJ2-7; 7 bases line up with TRBD2. The length of the CDR3 is 15 residues. V shed 4 bases and J 3 bases; nucleotides not matched to a gene: 10. Germline V gene lookup returns CDR1 SGHRS and CDR2 YFSETQ. CDR3 DNA: TGCGCCAGCAGCGTAGTCCGGCGGGGGATCTACGAGCAGTACTTC. Its translation: CASSVVRRGIYEQYF.